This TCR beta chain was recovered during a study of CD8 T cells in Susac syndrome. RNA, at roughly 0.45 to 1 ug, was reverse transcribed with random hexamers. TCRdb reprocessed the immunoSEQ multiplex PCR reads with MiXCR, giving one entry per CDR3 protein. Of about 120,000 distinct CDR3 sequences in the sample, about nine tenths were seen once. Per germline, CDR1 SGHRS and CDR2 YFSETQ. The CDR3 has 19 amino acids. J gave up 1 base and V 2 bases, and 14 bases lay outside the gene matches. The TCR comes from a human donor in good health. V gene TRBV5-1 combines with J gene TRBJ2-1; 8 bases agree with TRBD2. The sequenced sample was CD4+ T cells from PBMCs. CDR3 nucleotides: TGCGCCAGCAGCTTTCCAATAACCGTACTAGCGGAATCCTACAATGAGCAGTTCTTC. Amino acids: CASSFPITVLAESYNEQFF.